This T cell receptor beta chain stems from a study of immune evolution from preneoplasia to lung adenocarcinoma. Details on this clone: Its antigen is not known.

V dropped 5 bases and J dropped 3; count of bases not matched to a gene: 6. This CDR3 region has 16 residues. CDR1 and CDR2 (germline): KGHSH, LQKENI. Study-wide results and caveats: Highest clonality occurred in KRAS-mutant, not EGFR-mutant or double wild-type, nodules. Top clone frequencies peaked in normal lung, apparently declining through invasive adenocarcinoma.

Some clones are missing from TCRdb's copy, which holds only in-frame ones; the method was immunoSEQ multiplex PCR. The sample contains 27,000 or so clones, roughly 70% of which appear only once. What was sequenced was FFPE invasive lung adenocarcinoma tissue. The clonotype was recovered from a person aged 60 to 70 with invasive lung adenocarcinoma. Some clones in this sample may be carry-over from other donors' samples. This rearrangement joins TRBV18 to TRBJ2-3; 12 nucleotides align to TRBD2. The CDR3 bases are TGTGCCAGCTCAGCCACTCTAGCGGGAGGGACAGATACGCAGTATTTT. It encodes CASSATLAGGTDTQYF.